This TCR beta chain was profiled in a study of T-cell memory formation after mild COVID-19. The overall study: Most TCR clusters belonged to a single donor. Study-level findings and limits: Of the contracting clones, CD4+ ones lay mainly in CM and EM, and CD8+ ones in EMRA. Later expanders leaned CD4+, whereas clones that contracted between day 15 and 85 were balanced CD4/CD8.

TCR alpha and TCR beta cDNA libraries with sample barcodes and UMIs came from 5'RACE using constant-segment primers. In TCRdb, the 5' RACE reads were re-called with MiXCR into one record per CDR3 protein. This table holds about 600,000 distinct CDR3 sequences, about 20% found once. V was cut by 3 bases and J by 4 bases, with 12 bases left in between. CDR3 length: 14 residues. This clonotype was observed a handful of times. What it binds is not known. The chain couples TRBV12-3 or TRBV12-4 to TRBJ1-1; D call uncertain. The sequenced sample was PBMCs or a T cell subset sorted from them (not recorded which). The source of this sequence is an adult woman who had mild COVID-19 (a few samples of this study predate the infection). Cell type and time point are not known. CDR3 sequence reads: CASSFIFGGTEAFF. The CDR3 DNA follows: TGTGCCAGCAGTTTCATATTCGGTGGCACTGAAGCTTTCTTT.